The 20 T cell receptor beta chains below all came from one sample that was sequenced in a study of identical twins. MiXCR, run by TCRdb on the 5' RACE reads, gives a single entry per CDR3 protein. The table records roughly 690,000 distinct CDR3 sequences, 21% of them present only once. These same records also appear under a second study, on T cells expressing NK-cell markers.

Sequencing input: PBMCs. These receptors came from a woman aged 18 to 35 in good health.

The chain carries TRBV29-1 and TRBJ2-6, with 9 bases matching TRBD1. Germline V gene sequence: CDR1 SQVTM, CDR2 ANQGSEA. The CDR3 extends over 16 amino acids. Trimming at V came to 7 bases and at J to 2 bases, leaving 9 bases not matched to a gene. CDR3 sequence reads: CSAWTGDLTGANVLTF. The CDR3 DNA reads as TGCAGCGCTTGGACAGGGGACCTCACTGGGGCCAACGTCCTGACTTTC.

The chain couples TRBV20-1 to TRBJ1-2, with D unresolved. V lost 1 base to trimming and J lost 2 bases, with 8 bases between them. The CDR3 is 13 residues long. CDR1 is DFQATT, CDR2 SNEGSKA, per germline (reference sequence). The CDR3 sequence: CSARVVGNYGYTF. Written as DNA, the CDR3 is TGCAGTGCTAGAGTGGTCGGCAACTATGGCTACACCTTC.

This chain joins TRBV11-1 and TRBJ2-6, with D unclear. V was shortened by 5 bases and J by 0 bases, with 17 bases between the two germline ends. In germline, CDR1 is SGHAT, CDR2 FQDESV (reference sequence). CDR3 length: 18 residues. In DNA, the CDR3 is TGTGCCAGCAGCGCCTTAGGCGCCGCCTACTCTGGGGCCAACGTCCTGACTTTC. Amino acid sequence: CASSALGAAYSGANVLTF.

This clonotype was detected many times. Germline and junction disagree at one end, which may indicate a read error. The V gene is TRBV12-3 or TRBV12-4, the J gene TRBJ1-5; D unclear. The CDR3 runs to 14 residues. This CDR3 is CASSLAVSNQPQHF. CDR3 bases: TGTGCCAGCAGCTTAGCAGTTAGCAATCAGCCCCAGCATTTT.

This clonotype was counted only a few times. This chain connects TRBV7-9 to TRBJ1-1, with 7 nucleotides matching TRBD1. Trimming cost V 6 bases and J 2 bases; bases outside gene matches: 9. The CDR3 length is 15 residues. Germline assignment: CDR1 SEHNR and CDR2 FQNEAQ (reference sequence). CDR3 coding DNA: TGTGCCAGCAGTTATACCCGACAGGGTAACACTGAAGCTTTCTTT. It yields the protein CASSYTRQGNTEAFF.

The chain carries TRBV5-1 and TRBJ1-1; no clear D gene. Germline V gene data show CDR1 as SGHRS and CDR2 as YFSETQ. V was cut by 1 base and J by 8 bases, with 18 bases left in between. The CDR3 has 15 residues. The DNA of the CDR3 is TGCGCCAGCAGCTTGAACAGACATACGCTGGGGGAAGCTTTCTTT. The encoded protein is CASSLNRHTLGEAFF.

J is TRBJ1-5 and V is TRBV2, with D hard to call. From germline, CDR1 is SNHLY and CDR2 FYNNEI. The germline V and J ends were trimmed by 7 bases and 0 bases, with 10 bases remaining between them. The CDR3 consists of 14 residues. CDR3 DNA sequence: TGTGCCAGCAAGGGCCCGGGTAGCAATCAGCCCCAGCATTTT. Protein product: CASKGPGSNQPQHF.

The V gene is TRBV20-1, the J gene TRBJ1-6; TRBD1 is a possible D gene (5 bases). Germline CDR1 and CDR2: DFQATT and SNEGSKA (reference sequence). This CDR3 is built from 17 residues. The V and J ends lost 0 bases and 5 bases respectively, with 17 bases between them. CDR3 sequence reads: CSARDYGSSGNNSPLHF. The CDR3 region has the DNA TGCAGTGCTAGAGATTACGGCAGCTCAGGGAATAATTCACCCCTCCACTTT.

This clonotype was detected a few times. This chain links TRBV5-1 with TRBJ1-2; weak D call: TRBD1 (5 bases). The CDR3 totals 14 residues. The germline V gene has CDR1 SGHRS and CDR2 YFSETQ. V lost 0 bases and J lost 6, with 12 bases in between. This chain's CDR3 is CASSLGSGTDGYTF. The CDR3 nucleotides read TGCGCCAGCAGCTTGGGCTCAGGGACGGATGGCTACACCTTC.

This clonotype was seen a handful of times. The chain has TRBV6-1 and TRBJ1-2; a weak D match, TRBD1 (5 bases). The V and J ends lost 7 bases and 7 bases respectively, with 19 bases between them. The germline gives CDR1 MNHNS, CDR2 SASEGT. CDR3 length: 14 residues. The CDR3 nucleotides are TGTGCCAGCACTAAAGGGGCGGGTTACTCTGGCTACACCTTC. Its translation: CASTKGAGYSGYTF.

V usage is TRBV4-2 and J usage is TRBJ2-2, with 11 bases matching TRBD1. There are 14 residues in the CDR3. Germline V gene lookup returns CDR1 LGHNA and CDR2 YNFKEQ. V trimming: 7 bases; J trimming: 6 bases; junction bases outside the gene matches: 4. The CDR3, as DNA: TGTGCCAGCAAGGGACAGGGGGACGCCGGGGAGCTGTTTTTT. It specifies CASKGQGDAGELFF.

Only a few counts were recorded for this clonotype. A much larger clone differs from this one at a single base, so this may be a read error. The rearrangement joins TRBV20-1 to TRBJ2-3; D unresolved. V was cut by 0 bases and J by 6 bases, with 7 bases left in between. The CDR3 sequence is 12 residues long. In germline, CDR1 is DFQATT, CDR2 SNEGSKA (reference sequence). CDR3 protein: CSARDEADTQYF. As DNA, the CDR3 is TGCAGTGCTAGAGATGAGGCGGATACGCAGTATTTT.

The chain carries TRBV7-9 and TRBJ2-7; D call uncertain. The CDR3 extends over 13 amino acids. Trimming took 5 bases from V and 3 from J, leaving 11 bases between them. The germline gives CDR1 SEHNR, CDR2 FQNEAQ (reference sequence). CDR3 bases: TGTGCCAGCAGCCACGGGCCCAACTACGAGCAGTACTTC. Its translation: CASSHGPNYEQYF.

In its sample, this clonotype was seen a few times. V is TRBV6-1 and J is TRBJ2-3; D is unresolved. V was cut by 2 bases and J by 1 base, with 4 bases left in between. Germline CDR1 and CDR2: MNHNS and SASEGT. This CDR3 contains 13 residues. The chain's CDR3 is CASSEWGTDTQYF. The CDR3 coding sequence is TGTGCCAGCAGTGAATGGGGCACAGATACGCAGTATTTT.

This clonotype was seen repeatedly, ten times or more. The chain joins TRBV12-3 or TRBV12-4 to TRBJ2-1; D gene uncertain. V lost 2 bases and J 6 bases, leaving 5 bases between the germline ends. The CDR3 totals 12 residues. The CDR3 is CASSLIPNEQFF. Here the CDR3 DNA reads TGTGCCAGCAGTTTAATCCCCAATGAGCAGTTCTTC.

This clonotype showed up many times. The chain links TRBV29-1 to TRBJ2-5, with TRBD2 matching 9 bases. The J segment lost 4 bases and the V segment lost 3 bases, leaving 6 bases of the junction unmatched. The CDR3 is made up of 14 amino acids. Germline values: CDR1 SQVTM, CDR2 ANQGSEA. The CDR3 here is CSVDETAGGETQYF. CDR3 DNA: TGCAGCGTTGACGAGACAGCGGGGGGAGAGACCCAGTACTTC.

This clonotype was seen more than once but under ten times. The chain is built from TRBV6-5 and TRBJ2-7, with unresolved D. V was shortened by 7 bases and J by 6 bases, with 10 bases between the two germline ends. This CDR3 comprises 11 residues. Germline values: CDR1 MNHEY, CDR2 SVGAGI. The CDR3: CASKRLGEQYF. For the CDR3, the DNA is TGTGCCAGCAAACGCCTAGGCGAGCAGTACTTC.

The rearrangement uses TRBV7-2 and TRBJ2-5; 10 positions match TRBD1. Per the germline V gene, CDR1 is SGHTA and CDR2 is FQGNSA. V dropped 1 base and J dropped 5; count of bases not matched to a gene: 4. The CDR3 covers 15 residues. The CDR3 bases are TGTGCCAGCAGCTTAGTGACAGGGGGCGTTGAGACCCAGTACTTC. It specifies CASSLVTGGVETQYF.

The J gene is TRBJ1-5, the V gene TRBV30, with D uncertain. V was cut by 2 bases and J by 0 bases, with 17 bases left in between. This CDR3 region has 17 residues. In germline, CDR1 is GTSNPN, CDR2 SVGIG (reference sequence). Here the CDR3 DNA reads TGTGCCTGGAGTTCCATGAGTGGCCGGAATAGCAATCAGCCCCAGCATTTT. Protein product: CAWSSMSGRNSNQPQHF.

With regard to this clonotype: At one end the junction does not follow the germline gene, possibly because of a read error. The chain carries TRBV18 and TRBJ1-5; D is uncertain. This CDR3 is built from 15 residues. Germline loops: CDR1 KGHSH, CDR2 LQKENI. The CDR3 DNA reads as TGTGCCAGCTCACATATGACCGATAGCTATCAGCCCCAGCATTTT. Its protein is CASSHMTDSYQPQHF.